This T cell receptor (beta chain) was profiled in a study of T cell changes during pregnancy in multiple sclerosis (dated by TCRdb to the late 2010s). Study-level background: In women with multiple sclerosis, the researchers looked at how the T cell repertoire shifted as pregnancy progressed.

Comments on this clone: Its antigen target is currently unknown. Within one base of it there is no much larger clone, and no base qualities were kept.

Measured from the cysteine to the phenylalanine, the CDR3 is 15 residues long. The retained sequence is limited to the CDR3, 45 bases, with the frame set at the first base. The germline V gene yields LGHNA for CDR1 and YNFKEQ for CDR2. At the junction V is shortened by 1 base and J by 5 bases; bases outside the gene matches: 3. The library relied on the immunoSEQ multiplex PCR assay. TCRdb stores this immuneACCESS table with in-frame sequences only. Part of the clones is absent; in the studies checked, under half of the shortfall reflects unresolved V genes, and no reason is known for the rest. Here the sample has tens of thousands of clones; around 89% occur a single time. 0.5% to 0.65% of the sample is taken by the ten largest.

The chain is assembled from TRBV4-2 and TRBJ2-2; 8 of the junction bases match TRBD2. The sequences come from CD4+ T cells from peripheral blood mononuclear cells, collected in the first trimester of pregnancy. This TCR was sampled from a female donor with multiple sclerosis, enrolled in a pregnancy study. The nucleotide sequence reads as follows: TGTGCCAGCAGCCAAGCAGCGGGAGAGACCGGGGAGCTGTTTTTT. Protein translation: CASSQAAGETGELFF.